This TCR beta chain was observed in a study of radiation and T cells in renal cell carcinoma. Clones were sequenced by immunoSEQ multiplex PCR, and TCRdb holds only the in-frame ones, with some missing. This table holds about 78,000 clones, roughly nine tenths found once. Germline V gene sequence: CDR1 SGDLS, CDR2 YYNGEE. Deletions cut 4 bases from V and 2 bases from J, with 15 bases between. The CDR3 loop spans 15 amino acids. Stated time point: blood 4 weeks post-SBRT, at nephrectomy. The treatment: 15 Gy SBRT to primary tumor, nephrectomy 4 weeks later. Nephrectomy followed 15 Gy stereotactic body radiation by 4 weeks. The tumor was a clear cell renal cell carcinoma.

The sequence was obtained from a woman between 70 and 85 years old with renal cell carcinoma. Sequencing used blood, obtained from a patient whose treatment included radiotherapy and nephrectomy. V gene TRBV9 combines with J gene TRBJ1-1; D is possibly TRBD1 (5 bases). Here the CDR3 reads CASSLTTASNTEAFF. CDR3 sequence (DNA): TGTGCCAGCAGCCTGACGACAGCGTCTAACACTGAAGCTTTCTTT.